These 4 T cell receptor beta chains came from one sample sequenced in a study of blood T cell repertoires in COVID-19 (dated by TCRdb to about 2020). Libraries were built with the immunoSEQ multiplex PCR assay. TCRdb obtained this table from immuneACCESS and retained in-frame rearrangements with V and J assigned. These tables miss some clones; where compared with another copy, unresolved V genes account for less than half of the shortfall, and the remainder is unexplained. The sample table records 150,000 or so clones; about 83% of these occur just once. Under 8.5% of the sample goes to the ten largest clones. The sequenced sample was peripheral blood. The source of these receptors is a man in his forties or fifties who had recovered from COVID-19.

Written as DNA, the CDR3 is TGTGCCAGCAGCTCGCCGGGACTGATTAATGAAAAACTGTTTTTT. Translation: CASSSPGLINEKLFF. The rearrangement links TRBV7-9 to TRBJ1-4; TRBD1 is a possible D gene (5 bases). The CDR3 loop spans 15 amino acids. Germline lookup yields CDR1 SEHNR and CDR2 FQNEAQ (reference sequence). V lost 4 bases and J lost 4, with 13 bases in between.

This chain links TRBV3-1 (or the pseudogene TRBV3-2) with TRBJ2-5; 10 positions agree with TRBD2. CDR3 length: 15 amino acids. V was clipped by 4 bases and J by 4 bases; unmatched bases: 6. CDR1 is LGHDT and CDR2 is YNNKEL in the germline V gene (reference sequence). The CDR3 bases are TGTGCCAGCAGCCCCCGAGTAGCGGGAGGAGAGACCCAGTACTTC. This translates into CASSPRVAGGETQYF.

The genes are TRBV5-5 and TRBJ2-7, with 7 bases that match TRBD1. CDR3 length: 13 amino acids. The V gene's germline CDR1 is SGHKS and CDR2 YYEKEE (reference sequence). The V and J ends lost 2 bases and 6 bases, in that order; junction bases with no gene match: 5. CDR3 residues: CASSFRTGGEQYF. In DNA, the CDR3 is TGTGCCAGCAGCTTCAGGACAGGAGGCGAGCAGTACTTC.

The V and J genes are TRBV5-1 and TRBJ2-1; D is perhaps TRBD1 (6 bases). The CDR3 has 15 amino acids. V lost 1 base to trimming and J lost 1 base, with 9 bases between them. CDR1 and CDR2 (germline): SGHRS, YFSETQ. In DNA form, the CDR3 reads TGCGCCAGCAGCTTGAGCCAGGGGTCCTACAATGAGCAGTTCTTC. Protein: CASSLSQGSYNEQFF.